These 25 T cell receptor beta chains share one sample of origin, sequenced in a study of cytomegalovirus exposure and HLA in healthy donors. The PCR used 60 Vbeta and 13 Jbeta primers. Profiling relied on immunoSEQ multiplex PCR, and the TCRdb table lists in-frame clones only, not all of them. Of some 91,000 clones in the sample, more than 55% were seen once. Sequenced sample: PBMCs. Receptor source: a human donor in good health.

This chain joins TRBV19 and TRBJ1-1; TRBD1 matches at 7 bases. The CDR3 runs to 14 residues. The germline CDR1 and CDR2 sequences are LNHDA and SQIVND (reference sequence). J lost 1 base, V lost 10 bases, and 9 bases had no gene match. The DNA for the CDR3 is TGTGCCACTCTACCGACAGGGCCGAACACTGAAGCTTTCTTT. This codes for CATLPTGPNTEAFF.

V and J are TRBV10-3 and TRBJ1-2; D gene uncertain. Trimming stripped 4 bases from V and 1 base from J, with 7 bases between. Per germline, CDR1 ENHRY and CDR2 SYGVKD. The CDR3 totals 13 residues. The DNA of the CDR3 is TGTGCCATCAGTGGGGCAGATAACTATGGCTACACCTTC. Protein sequence: CAISGADNYGYTF.

The rearrangement uses TRBV11-2 and TRBJ2-7, with 8 positions matching TRBD2. The ends lost 1 base at V and 6 bases at J; junction bases unmatched: 8. Germline CDR1 and CDR2: SGHAT and FQNNGV. The CDR3 is made up of 15 amino acids. This CDR3 is CASSLGRTSPSEQYF. The CDR3 nucleotides are TGTGCCAGCAGCTTAGGCAGGACTAGCCCCTCCGAGCAGTACTTC.

V gene TRBV5-1 combines with J gene TRBJ2-3; 7 positions agree with TRBD2. Germline assignment: CDR1 SGHRS and CDR2 YFSETQ. J gave up 4 bases and V 7 bases, and 9 bases lay outside the gene matches. The CDR3 is made up of 14 amino acids. Written as DNA, the CDR3 is TGCGCCAGCGGAAAGCGGGGAGTGGCAGATACGCAGTATTTT. Amino acid sequence: CASGKRGVADTQYF.

V is TRBV6-5 and J is TRBJ2-7; 8 nucleotides line up with TRBD1. V was clipped by 5 bases and J by 9 bases; unmatched bases: 9. The CDR3 runs 13 residues. Germline V gene lookup returns CDR1 MNHEY and CDR2 SVGAGI. This CDR3 reads CASSRQGLMGQYF. The CDR3 DNA follows: TGTGCCAGCAGTCGACAGGGGTTAATGGGGCAGTACTTC.

The chain recombines TRBV6-5 with TRBJ2-1; no firm D call. Germline V gene sequence: CDR1 MNHEY, CDR2 SVGAGI. The germline V and J ends were trimmed by 6 bases and 7 bases, with 10 bases remaining between them. This CDR3 is built from 12 residues. The CDR3 loop reads CASSSSLNEQFF. The CDR3 bases are TGTGCCAGCAGCTCTTCCCTGAATGAGCAGTTCTTC.

The genes are TRBV30 and TRBJ1-2; D is ambiguous. Germline V gene data show CDR1 as GTSNPN and CDR2 as SVGIG (reference sequence). The CDR3 runs 15 residues. V was trimmed by 0 bases and J by 1 base, leaving 12 bases between them. In DNA form, the CDR3 reads TGTGCCTGGAGTGTACAGTCCCTCCTTAACTATGGCTACACCTTC. This gives the protein CAWSVQSLLNYGYTF.

The rearrangement joins TRBV7-8 to TRBJ2-2; 11 bases match TRBD2. V was clipped by 4 bases and J by 0 bases; unmatched bases: 10. From germline, CDR1 is SGHVS and CDR2 FQNEAQ. CDR3 length: 19 residues. The CDR3 bases are TGTGCCAGCAGCTCGCTCGCGGCTAGCGGGGGGACGAACACCGGGGAGCTGTTTTTT. This codes for CASSSLAASGGTNTGELFF.

This clone is labeled medium-sized. The V call is TRBV2, the J call TRBJ1-6; D unclear. Trimming left V 4 bases short and J 12 bases short, with 28 bases between. The CDR3 covers 18 residues. CDR1 is SNHLY, CDR2 FYNNEI, per germline. CDR3 sequence reads: CASSGNQGGRLVEGPLHF. CDR3 nucleotide sequence: TGTGCCAGCAGTGGGAATCAAGGTGGTCGGCTAGTGGAGGGACCCCTCCACTTT.

The rearrangement uses TRBV7-2 and TRBJ2-1; 14 bases map to TRBD2. Germline trimming cut 6 bases from V and 15 bases from J; bases unmatched to any gene: 16. Per germline, CDR1 SGHTA and CDR2 FQGNSA. The CDR3 is made up of 16 amino acids. In DNA form, the CDR3 reads TGTGCCAGCAGACAGGAACCGGGACTAGCGGGGGTCGAGGGGTTCTTC. The encoded protein is CASRQEPGLAGVEGFF.

This clone was seen a few times. The V gene is TRBV4-3, the J gene TRBJ2-3; D possibly corresponds to TRBD2 (6 bases). Germline V gives CDR1 LGHNA, CDR2 YSLEER. V was cut by 5 bases and J by 6 bases, with 12 bases left in between. The CDR3 consists of 13 residues. CDR3 sequence: CASSTNRGDTQYF. CDR3 sequence (DNA): TGCGCCAGCAGCACTAACCGGGGGGATACGCAGTATTTT.

This clone was counted between two and nine times. This rearrangement joins TRBV7-9 to TRBJ2-1; maybe TRBD2 (5 bases). The CDR3 contains 13 residues. Trimming cost V 5 bases and J 3 bases, with 8 bases left between them. CDR1 and CDR2 (germline): SEHNR, FQNEAQ (reference sequence). CDR3 protein: CASSLGLYNEQFF. CDR3 coding DNA: TGTGCCAGCAGCCTTGGACTCTACAATGAGCAGTTCTTC.

The chain employs TRBV11-3 and TRBJ1-1; no definite D call. V was shortened by 0 bases and J by 11 bases, with 19 bases between the two germline ends. CDR1 is SGHNT and CDR2 is YENEEA in the germline V gene. CDR3 length: 15 residues. CDR3 loop: CASSLDGRSQRNAFF. The CDR3 DNA follows: TGTGCCAGCAGCTTAGATGGGAGAAGCCAGAGGAATGCTTTCTTT.

This clone was seen just once. The DNA for the CDR3 is TGTGCCAGCAGTTCGGACTTGGGCGAGACCCAGTACTTC. Translation: CASSSDLGETQYF. The chain uses TRBV2 and TRBJ2-5; tentative D call: TRBD2 (5 bases). Between the trimmed V and J ends, which lost 5 bases and 5 bases, there was a span of 12 bases. This CDR3 comprises 13 residues. Per the germline V gene, CDR1 is SNHLY and CDR2 is FYNNEI.

This chain uses TRBV6-5 with TRBJ2-7, with a possible D match to TRBD1 (6 bases). V lost 1 base to trimming and J lost 11 bases, with 15 bases between them. The CDR3 consists of 13 residues. CDR1 and CDR2 (germline): MNHEY, SVGAGI. CDR3 loop: CASSYYVGAGEYF. The CDR3 coding sequence is TGTGCCAGCAGTTACTATGTCGGGGCAGGGGAGTACTTC.

V is TRBV4-1 and J is TRBJ2-5, with 8 nucleotides matching TRBD1. The J call may be in error: the DNA end matches TRBJ2-7 better. The CDR3 contains 14 residues. CDR1 is MGHRA and CDR2 is YSYEKL in the germline V gene. The CDR3 protein is CASSARDRSYEQYF. As DNA, the CDR3 is TGCGCCAGCAGCGCCCGGGACAGGAGCTACGAGCAGTACTTC.

The chain links TRBV4-3 to TRBJ1-4; 7 bases agree with TRBD1. Germline values: CDR1 LGHNA, CDR2 YSLEER. The CDR3 spans 15 residues. V lost 4 bases, J lost 5 bases, and 7 bases stayed unmatched. The CDR3 here is CASSLGQALNEKLFF. DNA of the CDR3: TGCGCCAGCAGCCTAGGACAGGCCTTGAATGAAAAACTGTTTTTT.

The chain employs TRBV5-1 and TRBJ2-3; possible D gene TRBD2, 5 bases. V was clipped by 1 base and J by 2 bases, with 11 bases between them. CDR1 SGHRS and CDR2 YFSETQ come from the germline V gene. The CDR3 length is 15 residues. The CDR3 loop is CASSLFSSLTDTQYF. The CDR3, as DNA: TGCGCCAGCAGCTTGTTCTCTAGCCTCACAGATACGCAGTATTTT.

The chain is built from TRBV4-3 and TRBJ1-2; 9 bases are shared with TRBD1. J was trimmed by 3 bases and V by 4 bases; bases with no gene match: 0. Germline V gene lookup returns CDR1 LGHNA and CDR2 YSLEER. The CDR3 extends over 13 amino acids. CDR3 DNA: TGCGCCAGCAGCCGGGACAGGGACTATGGCTACACCTTC. Translated: CASSRDRDYGYTF.

The genes are TRBV9 and TRBJ1-2; 7 bases align to TRBD1. Trimming took 0 bases from V and 6 from J; bases not matched to a gene: 14. The CDR3 consists of 17 residues. The germline V gene has CDR1 SGDLS and CDR2 YYNGEE. Here the CDR3 DNA reads TGTGCCAGCAGCGTAGGGGCAACGGGACAGAGATCCCATGGCTACACCTTC. It yields the protein CASSVGATGQRSHGYTF. The variable domain in full, with the rest retrieved from reference TRBV9 and TRBJ1-2, is DSGVTQTPKHLITATGQRVTLRCSPRSGDLSVYWYQQSLDQGLQFLIQYYNGEERAKGNILERFSAQQFPDLHSELNLSSLELGDSALYFCASSVGATGQRSHGYTFGSGTRLTVV.

This CDR3 reads CASSQEAGEVEKLFF. CDR3 nucleotide sequence: TGCGCCAGCAGCCAAGAGGCGGGAGAGGTTGAAAAACTGTTTTTT. The chain carries TRBV4-1 and TRBJ1-4; D is unclear. V shed 0 bases and J shed 7 bases, with 12 bases lying between them. Looked up from germline, CDR1 is MGHRA and CDR2 is YSYEKL. The CDR3 has 15 residues.

The rearrangement uses TRBV6-6 and TRBJ1-1, with 8 bases identical to TRBD1. The CDR3 consists of 14 residues. V trimming: 2 bases; J trimming: 4 bases; junction bases outside the gene matches: 3. Germline CDR1 and CDR2: MNHNY and SVGAGI (reference sequence). Written as DNA, the CDR3 is TGTGCCAGCAGTTACGGTCAGGGGGCCACTGAAGCTTTCTTT. This translates into CASSYGQGATEAFF.

The CDR3 is CASSWGVWAEAFF. The CDR3, as DNA: TGTGCCAGCAGCTGGGGGGTGTGGGCCGAAGCTTTCTTT. This chain links TRBV5-8 with TRBJ1-1; possibly TRBD1 for D (5 bases). This CDR3 comprises 13 residues. The V end lost 3 bases, the J end lost 8 bases, and 14 bases lay between the germline ends. Per the germline V gene, CDR1 is SGHTS and CDR2 is YDEGEE.

J is TRBJ2-5 and V is TRBV6-5; possible D gene TRBD2, 6 bases. The CDR3 has 15 residues. Germline lookup yields CDR1 MNHEY and CDR2 SVGAGI. V was pared by 4 bases and J by 4 bases, with 16 bases between. CDR3 sequence (DNA): TGTGCCAGCAGTTTAAGCGGGCATGCAAGAGAGACCCAGTACTTC. Amino acid sequence: CASSLSGHARETQYF.

J is TRBJ1-4 and V is TRBV19, with D unclear. Trimming removed 4 bases at V and 0 bases at J, with 15 bases between. This CDR3 is 17 amino acids long. In germline, CDR1 is LNHDA, CDR2 SQIVND (reference sequence). The CDR3 reads CASSNRALTTTNEKLFF. For the CDR3, the DNA is TGTGCCAGTAGTAATAGGGCGCTGACTACAACTAATGAAAAACTGTTTTTT.